A selection of T cell receptor beta chains follows, all from one sample in a study of response to subunit inactivated influenza vaccine. TCRdb processed the RT-PCR reads anew with MiXCR; each CDR3 protein has one entry. Among under 550,000 distinct CDR3 sequences listed, approximately 7.3% were seen once. The sample was PBMCs from blood, taken less than 30 months after vaccination. These receptors originate from a man in his fifties or sixties who received an inactivated influenza vaccine. Both conserved end residues are part of each CDR3. A D gene is named only where the DNA matches it firmly. Size tells how often a clone was seen (once, few, many) or the class of an expanded clone, and some rows leave it out.

DNA: TGTGCCTGGAGTGTAGCTGGGAGACAGCCCCAGCATTTT
CDR3: CAWSVAGRQPQHF
V: TRBV30
size: many
J: TRBJ1-5
D: -

DNA: TGTGCCAGCAGCTTATACAAGAGCTCCTATAATTCACCCCTCCACTTT
CDR3: CASSLYKSSYNSPLHF
V: TRBV5-6
size: -
J: TRBJ1-6
D: -

DNA: TGTGCCAGCAGCACGGGACACTCTCTAGCCAAAAACATTCAGTACTTC
CDR3: CASSTGHSLAKNIQYF
V: TRBV7-9
size: -
J: TRBJ2-4
D: -

DNA: TGTGCCAGCTCACCGACCGAGAACACCGGGGAGCTGTTTTTT
CDR3: CASSPTENTGELFF
V: TRBV18
size: -
J: TRBJ2-2
D: -

DNA: TGCGCCAGCAGCCGGCGGCTAGCGGGGCAGTCAGATACGCAGTATTTT
CDR3: CASSRRLAGQSDTQYF
V: TRBV4-1
size: few
J: TRBJ2-3
D: TRBD2

DNA: TGTGCCAGCAGCTTAGTCGAGACGGAGACCACCGGGGAGCTGTTTTTT
CDR3: CASSLVETETTGELFF
V: TRBV7-2
size: few
J: TRBJ2-2
D: -

DNA: TGTGCCAGCAGCTTAGCCCGGTACAATGAGCTGTTCTTC
CDR3: CASSLARYNELFF
V: TRBV13
size: -
J: TRBJ2-1
D: -

DNA: TGCAGTTGCGGGGCCGGCGGCAATCAGCCCCAGCATTTT
CDR3: CSCGAGGNQPQHF
V: TRBV29-1
size: -
J: TRBJ1-5
D: -

DNA: TGTGCCAGCAGTTGGACTAGCACCAATGAGCAGTTCTTC
CDR3: CASSWTSTNEQFF
V: TRBV28
size: -
J: TRBJ2-1
D: TRBD2

DNA: TGTGCCAGCAGCTGGGGACTAGCGGGACTCCCTTACACCGGGGAGCTGTTTTTT
CDR3: CASSWGLAGLPYTGELFF
V: TRBV12-3/TRBV12-4
size: -
J: TRBJ2-2
D: TRBD2

DNA: TGTGCCAGCAGCCTACCAGGGCTTCGGGCCCTCAATGAGCAGTTCTTC
CDR3: CASSLPGLRALNEQFF
V: TRBV14
size: -
J: TRBJ2-1
D: -

DNA: TGTGCCAGCAGCCCGGGACTAGCGGGCGGCTACAATGAGCAGTTCTTC
CDR3: CASSPGLAGGYNEQFF
V: TRBV4-2
size: few
J: TRBJ2-1
D: TRBD2

DNA: TGCAGTGCTAGCGACCCGGGACACCGTTACGAGCAGTACTTC
CDR3: CSASDPGHRYEQYF
V: TRBV20-1
size: few
J: TRBJ2-7
D: -

DNA: TGTGCCAGCAGCGCACCACCACAACCCTACAATGAGCAGTTCTTC
CDR3: CASSAPPQPYNEQFF
V: TRBV9
size: many
J: TRBJ2-1
D: -

DNA: TGTGCCAGCAGCCAGGGGTCGGCCGAGCAGTACTTC
CDR3: CASSQGSAEQYF
V: TRBV11-3
size: -
J: TRBJ2-7
D: -

DNA: TGCGCCAGCAGCAGGGCCGGGACTCTTTACACAGATACGCAGTATTTT
CDR3: CASSRAGTLYTDTQYF
V: TRBV4-1
size: -
J: TRBJ2-3
D: -

DNA: TGTGCCAGCTCACGGGACAGGGGGTTAATGCCGTTCTTC
CDR3: CASSRDRGLMPFF
V: TRBV18
size: few
J: TRBJ2-1
D: TRBD1

DNA: TGCGCCAGCAGTTTACAGGGTGCTAACTATGGCTACACCTTC
CDR3: CASSLQGANYGYTF
V: TRBV5-1
size: many
J: TRBJ1-2
D: -

DNA: TGTGCCAGCAGTTTAAGACCCACTGAAGCTTTCTTT
CDR3: CASSLRPTEAFF
V: TRBV28
size: few
J: TRBJ1-1
D: -

DNA: TGTGCCAGCAACCAACAGGGGCCGAGTACAGATACGCAGTATTTT
CDR3: CASNQQGPSTDTQYF
V: TRBV14
size: few
J: TRBJ2-3
D: TRBD1

DNA: TGTGCCAGCAGCTCGGGGAGGCCCCCCCAAGAGACCCAGTACTTC
CDR3: CASSSGRPPQETQYF
V: TRBV11-2
size: many
J: TRBJ2-5
D: -

DNA: TGCGCCAGCAGCCAAGACGCACGACTAGCGGGGGTCTCTTACCAAGAGACCCAGTACTTC
CDR3: CASSQDARLAGVSYQETQYF
V: TRBV4-3
size: few
J: TRBJ2-5
D: TRBD2

DNA: TGTGCCAGCAGTTTTAGCAGCGGGAGCACCTACGAGCAGTACTTC
CDR3: CASSFSSGSTYEQYF
V: TRBV12-3/TRBV12-4
size: -
J: TRBJ2-7
D: TRBD2

DNA: TGTGCCAGCTCACCAGGACAGGAACATGGCTACACCTTC
CDR3: CASSPGQEHGYTF
V: TRBV18
size: -
J: TRBJ1-2
D: TRBD1

DNA: TGTGCCAGCAGTCTTATAGCCTCGGGGATTGGCGGGGAGCTGTTTTTT
CDR3: CASSLIASGIGGELFF
V: TRBV12-3/TRBV12-4
size: many
J: TRBJ2-2
D: -

DNA: TGCGCCAGCAGCTTGGAAGGACTAGCGGGAGGGCCCTTCGGTGAGCAGTTCTTC
CDR3: CASSLEGLAGGPFGEQFF
V: TRBV5-1
size: few
J: TRBJ2-1
D: TRBD2

DNA: TGTGCCAGCAGCACTACGGGGACAGCCACACAAGAGACCCAGTACTTC
CDR3: CASSTTGTATQETQYF
V: TRBV5-5
size: many
J: TRBJ2-5
D: TRBD1

DNA: TGTGCCAGCAGCTTGACATCGACAGGGGGAATGTGGCAGACCCAGTACTTC
CDR3: CASSLTSTGGMWQTQYF
V: TRBV5-8
size: few
J: TRBJ2-5
D: TRBD1

DNA: TGCAGCGTCCGTAGGACAAGCGGTCAATCGGGAGAGACCCAGTACTTC
CDR3: CSVRRTSGQSGETQYF
V: TRBV29-1
size: -
J: TRBJ2-5
D: -

DNA: TGTGCCAGTTCCCGGGTGGGGATAGATACGCAGTATTTT
CDR3: CASSRVGIDTQYF
V: TRBV12-3/TRBV12-4
size: few
J: TRBJ2-3
D: -

DNA: TGTGCCAGCAGCCAAGAAGAGAGGGGCTCTGGAAACACCATATATTTT
CDR3: CASSQEERGSGNTIYF
V: TRBV4-2
size: -
J: TRBJ1-3
D: -

DNA: TGCGCCAGCAGCTTGAGTACAGGGAGCATATACGAGCAGTACTTC
CDR3: CASSLSTGSIYEQYF
V: TRBV5-1
size: few
J: TRBJ2-7
D: -

DNA: TGTGCCAGCAACTCCGGAGTCGGGAGCGGGGACACAGATACGCAGTATTTT
CDR3: CASNSGVGSGDTDTQYF
V: TRBV7-8
size: few
J: TRBJ2-3
D: TRBD2

DNA: TGTGCCAGCAGTCCACAAGGTAGACCCGGGGGTGGCACTGAAGCTTTCTTT
CDR3: CASSPQGRPGGGTEAFF
V: TRBV28
size: few
J: TRBJ1-1
D: -

DNA: TGCAGTGCTAGTTCGGGGATTAGTACTGAAGCTTTCTTT
CDR3: CSASSGISTEAFF
V: TRBV20-1
size: many
J: TRBJ1-1
D: -

DNA: TGCAGCGTTGAAGTTACAGGGTGGACGAACACTGAAGCTTTCTTT
CDR3: CSVEVTGWTNTEAFF
V: TRBV29-1
size: few
J: TRBJ1-1
D: -

DNA: TGTGCCAGCAGCTATCAAAGCGGGGGGGCCGCAGATACGCAGTATTTT
CDR3: CASSYQSGGAADTQYF
V: TRBV7-2
size: many
J: TRBJ2-3
D: TRBD2

DNA: TGTGCCAGCAGCTTAGGGCTTTGGGGACCGGGGAACACTGAAGCTTTCTTT
CDR3: CASSLGLWGPGNTEAFF
V: TRBV7-2
size: -
J: TRBJ1-1
D: -

DNA: TGCAGCGTTGGGGCCAAGGGTGGCTACGAGCAGTACTTC
CDR3: CSVGAKGGYEQYF
V: TRBV29-1
size: -
J: TRBJ2-7
D: -

DNA: TGTGCCAGCAGCCAATACGGGACATCGGGTCAGCCCCAGCATTTT
CDR3: CASSQYGTSGQPQHF
V: TRBV7-2
size: many
J: TRBJ1-5
D: -

DNA: TGCGCCAGCAGCTTCACGGGCCCCTCCAATGAGCAGTTCTTC
CDR3: CASSFTGPSNEQFF
V: TRBV5-1
size: medium-sized
J: TRBJ2-1
D: -

DNA: TGTGCCAGCAGCCGGGACAGAACCAATCAGCCCCAGCATTTT
CDR3: CASSRDRTNQPQHF
V: TRBV3-1
size: -
J: TRBJ1-5
D: TRBD1

DNA: TGCAGCGTTGTGGGCAGGACTAACTATGGCTACACCTTC
CDR3: CSVVGRTNYGYTF
V: TRBV29-1
size: many
J: TRBJ1-2
D: -

DNA: TGTGCCAGCAGCTTGGGAAGTGGACAGGGGGGGTTCTTC
CDR3: CASSLGSGQGGFF
V: TRBV7-8
size: -
J: TRBJ2-1
D: TRBD1

DNA: TGCAGTGCTAGAGACGGACGAGACCGGGACAGGGGGTGGAACTATGGCTACACCTTC
CDR3: CSARDGRDRDRGWNYGYTF
V: TRBV20-1
size: many
J: TRBJ1-2
D: TRBD1

DNA: TGTGCCAGCAGTTACACTGAGGCGGTTCCAGGGGCCAACGTCCTGACTTTC
CDR3: CASSYTEAVPGANVLTF
V: TRBV6-5
size: many
J: TRBJ2-6
D: -

DNA: TGCGCCAGCAGCGGAACTCCGGGGCCCCGAAATACGCAGTATTTT
CDR3: CASSGTPGPRNTQYF
V: TRBV5-1
size: many
J: TRBJ2-3
D: -

DNA: TGTGCCAGCAGCCAAGTTAATTCGGGGGAGCTGTTTTTT
CDR3: CASSQVNSGELFF
V: TRBV14
size: few
J: TRBJ2-2
D: -

DNA: TGTGCCAGCACCGCCACGGTGGGTATTGAGCAGTTCTTC
CDR3: CASTATVGIEQFF
V: TRBV12-3/TRBV12-4
size: -
J: TRBJ2-1
D: -

DNA: TGCGCCAGCAGCCAAGGGGGGGCCATCTCCTACAATGAGCAGTTCTTC
CDR3: CASSQGGAISYNEQFF
V: TRBV4-3
size: few
J: TRBJ2-1
D: -

DNA: TGTGCCAGCAGGAATCGTGCAGGGCACCTACCGTTGGGTCAGTACTTC
CDR3: CASRNRAGHLPLGQYF
V: TRBV21-1
size: many
J: TRBJ2-7
D: -

DNA: TGCAGTGGCACACAGGGAGTAGAATCACCCCTCCACTTT
CDR3: CSGTQGVESPLHF
V: TRBV20-1
size: many
J: TRBJ1-6
D: -

DNA: TGTGCCAGCAGCGCTAGCGGGAGGAGGAATGAGCAGTTCTTC
CDR3: CASSASGRRNEQFF
V: TRBV11-2
size: many
J: TRBJ2-1
D: TRBD2

DNA: TGTGCCAGCAGCCGCGGTCTAGCGGCTACATACGAGCAGTACTTC
CDR3: CASSRGLAATYEQYF
V: TRBV13
size: few
J: TRBJ2-7
D: TRBD2